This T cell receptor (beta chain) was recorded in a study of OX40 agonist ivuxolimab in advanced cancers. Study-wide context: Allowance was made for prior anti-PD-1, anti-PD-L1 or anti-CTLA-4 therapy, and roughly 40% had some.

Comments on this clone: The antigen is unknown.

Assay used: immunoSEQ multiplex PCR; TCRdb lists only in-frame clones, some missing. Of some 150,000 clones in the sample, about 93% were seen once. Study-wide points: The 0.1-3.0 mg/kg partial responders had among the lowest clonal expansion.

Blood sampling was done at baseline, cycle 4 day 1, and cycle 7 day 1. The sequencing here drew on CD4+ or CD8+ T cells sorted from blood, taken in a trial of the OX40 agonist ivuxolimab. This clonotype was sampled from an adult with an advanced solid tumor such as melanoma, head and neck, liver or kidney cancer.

The CDR3 DNA sequence: TGTGCCAGCAGCCGACAGATAAACGAGCAGTACTTC. Translated: CASSRQINEQYF. V usage is TRBV11-2 and J usage is TRBJ2-7; tentative D call: TRBD1 (5 bases). Looked up from germline, CDR1 is SGHAT and CDR2 is FQNNGV. V lost 5 bases and J 5 bases, leaving 10 bases between the germline ends. The CDR3 consists of 12 residues.